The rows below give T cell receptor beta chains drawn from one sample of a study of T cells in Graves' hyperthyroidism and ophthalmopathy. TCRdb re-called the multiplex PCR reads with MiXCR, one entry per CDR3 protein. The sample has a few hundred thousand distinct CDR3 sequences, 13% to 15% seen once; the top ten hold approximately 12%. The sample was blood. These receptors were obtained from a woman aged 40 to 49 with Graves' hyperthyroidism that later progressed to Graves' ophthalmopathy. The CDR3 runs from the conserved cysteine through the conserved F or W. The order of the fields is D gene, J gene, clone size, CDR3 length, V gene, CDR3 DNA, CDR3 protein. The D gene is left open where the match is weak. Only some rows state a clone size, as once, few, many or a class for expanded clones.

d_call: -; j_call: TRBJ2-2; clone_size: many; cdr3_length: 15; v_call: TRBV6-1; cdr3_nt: TGTGCCAGCAGTTTAGCGGTCGCGAACACCGGGGAGCTGTTTTTT; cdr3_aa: CASSLAVANTGELFF
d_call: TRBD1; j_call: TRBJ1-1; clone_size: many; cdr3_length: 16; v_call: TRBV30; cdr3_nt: TGTGCCTGGAGTATAACCGACAGGGGGCTGAACACTGAAGCTTTCTTT; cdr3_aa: CAWSITDRGLNTEAFF
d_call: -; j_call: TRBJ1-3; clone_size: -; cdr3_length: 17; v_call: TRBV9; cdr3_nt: TGTGCCAGCAGCCTAGGTCTGGGGGGCCCCTCTGGAAACACCATATATTTT; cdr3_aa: CASSLGLGGPSGNTIYF
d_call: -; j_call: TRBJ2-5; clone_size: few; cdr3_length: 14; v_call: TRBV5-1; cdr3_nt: TGCGCCAGCAGCTTGGATGCGGGATGGGAGACCCAGTACTTC; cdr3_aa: CASSLDAGWETQYF
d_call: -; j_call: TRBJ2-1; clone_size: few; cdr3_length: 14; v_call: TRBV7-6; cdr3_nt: TGTGCCAGCAGCTTTTTTGGTTCCTACAATGAGCAGTTCTTC; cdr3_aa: CASSFFGSYNEQFF
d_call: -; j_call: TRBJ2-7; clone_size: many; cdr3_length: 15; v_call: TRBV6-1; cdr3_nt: TGTGCCAGCAGAGAACAGGGTTGGGACTCCTACGAGCAGTACTTC; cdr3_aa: CASREQGWDSYEQYF
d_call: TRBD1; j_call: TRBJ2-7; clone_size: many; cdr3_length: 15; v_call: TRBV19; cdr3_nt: TGTGCCAGTAGCGCCGGGACAGGGAAACACTACGAGCAGTACTTC; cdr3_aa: CASSAGTGKHYEQYF
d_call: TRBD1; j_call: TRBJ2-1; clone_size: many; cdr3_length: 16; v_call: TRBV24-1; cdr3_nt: TGTGCCACCAGTGATTTGAGGGGACAGGGACGCGATGAGCAGTTCTTC; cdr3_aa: CATSDLRGQGRDEQFF
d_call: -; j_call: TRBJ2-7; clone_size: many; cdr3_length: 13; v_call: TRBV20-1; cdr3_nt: TGCAGTGCTAGAGATCGCCCTTCCTACGAGCAGTACTTC; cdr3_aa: CSARDRPSYEQYF
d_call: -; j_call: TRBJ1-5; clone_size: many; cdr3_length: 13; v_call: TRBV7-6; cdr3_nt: TGTGCCAGCAGCAACCAGGGTGATCAGCCCCAGCATTTT; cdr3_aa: CASSNQGDQPQHF
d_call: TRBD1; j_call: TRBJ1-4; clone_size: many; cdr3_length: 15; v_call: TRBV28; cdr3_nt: TGTGCCAGCAGCACGACCGGACAGGTCGGGGAAAAACTGTTTTTT; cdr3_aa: CASSTTGQVGEKLFF
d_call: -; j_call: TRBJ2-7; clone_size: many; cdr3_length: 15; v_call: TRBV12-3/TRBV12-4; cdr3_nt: TGTGCCAGCAGTTTGGTCCGGGACGGAACCTACGAGCAGTACTTC; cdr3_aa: CASSLVRDGTYEQYF
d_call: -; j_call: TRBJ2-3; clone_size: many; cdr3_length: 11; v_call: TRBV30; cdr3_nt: TGTGCCTGGAGTGACGTGGATACGCAGTATTTT; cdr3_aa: CAWSDVDTQYF
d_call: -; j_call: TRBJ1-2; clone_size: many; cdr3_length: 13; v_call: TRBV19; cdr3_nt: TGTGCCAGTAGCGGCAGGATGGGTAGTGGCTACACCTTC; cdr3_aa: CASSGRMGSGYTF
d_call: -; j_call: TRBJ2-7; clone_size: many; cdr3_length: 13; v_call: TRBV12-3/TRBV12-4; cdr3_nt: TGTGCCAGCAGTTTTTCCCACGGCGCCGAGCAGTACTTC; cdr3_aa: CASSFSHGAEQYF
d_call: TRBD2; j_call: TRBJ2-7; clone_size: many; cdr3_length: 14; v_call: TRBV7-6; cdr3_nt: TGTGCCAGCAGCTCTGTGGGGGGGGACTACGAGCAGTACTTC; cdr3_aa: CASSSVGGDYEQYF
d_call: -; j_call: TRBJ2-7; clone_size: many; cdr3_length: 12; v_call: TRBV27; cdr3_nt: TGTGCCAGCAGTACCAAAACCCAAGAGCAGTACTTC; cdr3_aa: CASSTKTQEQYF
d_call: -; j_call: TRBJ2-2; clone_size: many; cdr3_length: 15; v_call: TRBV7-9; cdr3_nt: TGTGCCAGCAGCCCACCGGACGCCCACACCGGGGAGCTGTTTTTT; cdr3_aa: CASSPPDAHTGELFF
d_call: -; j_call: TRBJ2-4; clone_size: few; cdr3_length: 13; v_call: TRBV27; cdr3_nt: TGTGCCAGCAGTTTATTAGGGGGGAGCGGAAAGTACTTC; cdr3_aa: CASSLLGGSGKYF
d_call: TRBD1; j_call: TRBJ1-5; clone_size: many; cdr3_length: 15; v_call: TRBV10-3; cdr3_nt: TGTGCCATCAGTGACCCTCGGACAGGGGAGCAGCCCCAGCATTTT; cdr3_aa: CAISDPRTGEQPQHF
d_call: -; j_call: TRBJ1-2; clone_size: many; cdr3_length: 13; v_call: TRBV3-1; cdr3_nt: TGTGCCAGCAGCCAAGCCTCTACGGATGGCTACACCTTC; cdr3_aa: CASSQASTDGYTF
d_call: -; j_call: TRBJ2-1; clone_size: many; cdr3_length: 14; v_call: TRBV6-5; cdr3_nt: TGTGCCAGCAGTTACAGTAGCGGTTACAATGAGCAGTTCTTC; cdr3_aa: CASSYSSGYNEQFF
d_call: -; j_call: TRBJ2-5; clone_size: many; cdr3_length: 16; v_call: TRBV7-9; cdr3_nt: TGTGCCAGCAGCGCTTATTCCGGGACCCTGGTAGAGACCCAGTACTTC; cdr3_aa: CASSAYSGTLVETQYF
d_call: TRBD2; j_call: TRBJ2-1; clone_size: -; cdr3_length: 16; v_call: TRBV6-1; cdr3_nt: TGTGCCAGCAGCCGTAGCGGGAGTGTAATAGGCAATGAGCAGTTCTTC; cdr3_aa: CASSRSGSVIGNEQFF
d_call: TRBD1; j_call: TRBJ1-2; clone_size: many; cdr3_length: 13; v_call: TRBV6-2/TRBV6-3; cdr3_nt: TGTGCCAGCAGTCCTCGGACAGGCTATGGCTACACCTTC; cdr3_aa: CASSPRTGYGYTF
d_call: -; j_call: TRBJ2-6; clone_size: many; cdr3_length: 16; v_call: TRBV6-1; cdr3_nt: TGTGCCAGCAGGGGCGATTTGAGCTCTGGGGCCAACGTCCTGACTTTC; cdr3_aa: CASRGDLSSGANVLTF
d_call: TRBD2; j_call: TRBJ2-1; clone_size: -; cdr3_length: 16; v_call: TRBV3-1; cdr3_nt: TGTGCCAGCAGCGACTGGGGACTAGCGGGAGGGAGCGAGCAGTTCTTC; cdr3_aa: CASSDWGLAGGSEQFF
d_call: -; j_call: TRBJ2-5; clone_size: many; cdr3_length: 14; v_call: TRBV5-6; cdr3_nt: TGTGCCAGCAGTTTTAGCTGGGGGCAAGAGACCCAGTACTTC; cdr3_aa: CASSFSWGQETQYF
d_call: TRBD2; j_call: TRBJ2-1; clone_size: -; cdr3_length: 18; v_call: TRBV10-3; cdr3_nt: TGTGCCATCAGTGAACATCTAGCGGGAGGAAGCTCCTACAATGAGCAGTTCTTC; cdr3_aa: CAISEHLAGGSSYNEQFF
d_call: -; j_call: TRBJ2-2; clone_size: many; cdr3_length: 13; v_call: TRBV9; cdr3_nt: TGTGCCAGCAGCGTAAGCAACACCGGGGAGCTGTTTTTT; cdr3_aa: CASSVSNTGELFF
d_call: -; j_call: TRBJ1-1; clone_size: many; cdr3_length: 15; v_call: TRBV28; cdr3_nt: TGTGCCAGCAGTTTACTAGACCCCTCGAACACTGAAGCTTTCTTT; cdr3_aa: CASSLLDPSNTEAFF
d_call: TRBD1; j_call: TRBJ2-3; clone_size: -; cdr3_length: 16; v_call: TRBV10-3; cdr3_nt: TGTGCCATCAACAAACCTGGGACAGGGGAACCAGATACGCAGTATTTT; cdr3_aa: CAINKPGTGEPDTQYF
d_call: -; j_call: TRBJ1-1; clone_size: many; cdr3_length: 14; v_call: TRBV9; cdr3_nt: TGTGCCAGCAGCGCCTCTGCCGGGAACACTGAAGCTTTCTTT; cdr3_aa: CASSASAGNTEAFF
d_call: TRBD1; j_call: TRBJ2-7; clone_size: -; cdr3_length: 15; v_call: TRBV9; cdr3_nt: TGTGCCAGCAGCGTAGCGACAGGGGGAAGGGACGAGCAGTACTTC; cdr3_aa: CASSVATGGRDEQYF
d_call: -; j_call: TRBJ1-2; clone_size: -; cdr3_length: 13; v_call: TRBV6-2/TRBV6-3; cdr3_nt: TGTGCCAGCAGTCTTACTATTAACTATGGCTACACCTTC; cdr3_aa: CASSLTINYGYTF